This is a list of T cell receptor beta chains from one sample in a study of blood T cell repertoires in COVID-19. Using immunoSEQ multiplex PCR, the repertoire was profiled, and TCRdb retains in-frame clones only, with some absent. The repertoire consists of fewer than 130,000 clones, with around three quarters occurring once and the leading ten covering more than 7.5%. Sequenced: peripheral blood. The receptor set was obtained from a woman aged 55-70 years with acute or convalescent COVID-19. The CDR3 runs from the conserved cysteine through the conserved F or W. A row's size may be missing; if present it is once, few, many or a size class.

j_call: TRBJ1-5; clone_size: .; v_call: TRBV3-1/TRBV3-2; cdr3_aa: CASSQELGGSQPQHF
j_call: TRBJ2-7; clone_size: .; v_call: TRBV5-4; cdr3_aa: CASSLRDRGREQYF
j_call: TRBJ2-6; clone_size: .; v_call: TRBV7-3; cdr3_aa: CASSLEGASGANVLTF
j_call: TRBJ2-7; clone_size: .; v_call: TRBV6-5; cdr3_aa: CASSGTGGSEQYF
j_call: TRBJ2-7; clone_size: once; v_call: TRBV12-3/TRBV12-4; cdr3_aa: CASLGAGGLEQYF
j_call: TRBJ1-2; clone_size: few; v_call: TRBV2; cdr3_aa: CASRRWQRYGYTF
j_call: TRBJ1-6; clone_size: .; v_call: TRBV19; cdr3_aa: CASRTDNSYNSPLHF
j_call: TRBJ2-5; clone_size: .; v_call: TRBV10-1; cdr3_aa: CATSVGIQETQYF
j_call: TRBJ1-5; clone_size: few; v_call: TRBV19; cdr3_aa: CASTTQGASNQPQHF
j_call: TRBJ1-6; clone_size: once; v_call: TRBV27; cdr3_aa: CASSLGQGNSPLHF
j_call: TRBJ1-1; clone_size: .; v_call: TRBV7-9; cdr3_aa: CASSLGAGAATEAFF
j_call: TRBJ2-6; clone_size: once; v_call: TRBV7-9; cdr3_aa: CASRNQGITGANVLTF
j_call: TRBJ2-5; clone_size: .; v_call: TRBV27; cdr3_aa: CASSLVGAETQYF
j_call: TRBJ1-3; clone_size: .; v_call: TRBV6-4; cdr3_aa: CASSDGRPGDRVGHTIYF
j_call: TRBJ1-4; clone_size: few; v_call: TRBV15; cdr3_aa: CATSREAGQLNEKLFF
j_call: TRBJ2-7; clone_size: .; v_call: TRBV6-6; cdr3_aa: CASSYSRGQNYEQYF